This T cell receptor beta chain was observed in a study of cytomegalovirus exposure and HLA in healthy donors. General study findings and limits: Earlier analysis yielded a pattern in which most TCR beta V segments were productive about 87% or about 30% of the time.

Note on this clone: Its cognate antigen is unknown.

The PCR had 60 Vbeta and 13 Jbeta primers. Sequencing used immunoSEQ multiplex PCR; TCRdb keeps in-frame clones, though not all of them. The repertoire consists of 100,000 to 150,000 clones, with roughly 73% occurring once and the leading ten covering approximately 4.3%. Trimming removed 0 bases at V and 5 bases at J, with 11 bases between. This CDR3 comprises 14 residues. Germline assignment: CDR1 SGHNT and CDR2 YYREEE (reference sequence). The clonotype comes from a man aged 55 to 70 in good health and CMV-seropositive. The chain carries TRBV5-4 and TRBJ2-5; possible D gene TRBD2, 5 bases. The sequencing input was PBMCs. The CDR3 region has the DNA TGTGCCAGCAGCTTGGCCGTTGGGAGCGAGACCCAGTACTTC. This sequence encodes CASSLAVGSETQYF.